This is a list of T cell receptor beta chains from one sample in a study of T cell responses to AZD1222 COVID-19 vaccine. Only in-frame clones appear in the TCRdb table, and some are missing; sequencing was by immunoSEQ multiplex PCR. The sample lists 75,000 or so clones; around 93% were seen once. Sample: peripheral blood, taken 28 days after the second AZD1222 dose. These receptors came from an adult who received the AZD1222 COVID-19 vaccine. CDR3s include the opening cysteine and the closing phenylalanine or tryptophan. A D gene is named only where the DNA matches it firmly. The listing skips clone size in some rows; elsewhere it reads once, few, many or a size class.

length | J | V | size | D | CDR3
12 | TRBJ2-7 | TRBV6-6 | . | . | CASLTPGVEQYF
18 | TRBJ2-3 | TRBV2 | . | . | CASSLKGRGGVSTDTQYF
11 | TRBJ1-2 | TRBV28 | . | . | CASSLHYGYTF
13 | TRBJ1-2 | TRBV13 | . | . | CASSVVQGRGYTF
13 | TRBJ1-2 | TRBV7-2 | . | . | CASSSRPRGGYTF
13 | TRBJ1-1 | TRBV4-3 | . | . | CASSQDVGGEAFF
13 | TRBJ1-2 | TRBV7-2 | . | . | CASSLGSSWGYTF
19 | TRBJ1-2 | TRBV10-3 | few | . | CAISESGRGIGSSWNGYTF
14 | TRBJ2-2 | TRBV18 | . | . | CASSPGQNTGELFF
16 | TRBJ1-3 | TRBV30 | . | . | CAWSVSSVLSGNTIYF
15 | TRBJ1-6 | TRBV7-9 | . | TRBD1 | CASSRGTAYNSPLHF
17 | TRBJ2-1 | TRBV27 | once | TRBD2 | CASSLGASGARYNEQFF
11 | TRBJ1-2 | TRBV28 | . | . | CASSFRGGYTF
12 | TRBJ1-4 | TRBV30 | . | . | CAWSLGNEKLFF
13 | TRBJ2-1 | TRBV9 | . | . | CASSSWTENEQFF
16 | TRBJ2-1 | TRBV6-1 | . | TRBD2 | CASSEYSGRAYDEQFF